The 18 T cell receptor beta chains in this list originate from one sample, sequenced in a study of beta chain features in type 1 diabetes. Overall study results and limits: Patients with Type 1 diabetes showed moderately but significantly shorter TCRB CDR3s in all four CD4+ subsets.

cDNA synthesis used the whole RNA isolate, giving expressed TCRB sequences. The repertoire was sequenced with immunoSEQ multiplex PCR; TCRdb's copy has only in-frame clones and lacks some. This table holds 250,000 or so clones, approximately 13% found once. No antigen is known for these receptors. The source material was naive CD4+ T cells from blood. The source of these receptors is a man aged 30-40 years with type 1 diabetes.

This sequence joins TRBV5-6 and TRBJ2-1; 10 bases are shared with TRBD2. The trim removed 4 bases at V and 3 bases at J, leaving 7 bases unmatched. From germline, CDR1 is SGHDT and CDR2 YYEEEE. The CDR3 is made up of 16 amino acids. CDR3 region: CASSPGLAEIYNEQFF. CDR3 in DNA: TGTGCCAGCAGCCCTGGACTAGCGGAGATCTACAATGAGCAGTTCTTC.

This clone has just a few counts. CDR3 sequence: CASSEAYYGYTF. In DNA, the CDR3 is TGTGCCAGCAGTGAAGCCTACTATGGCTACACCTTC. The V call is TRBV2, the J call TRBJ1-2; no clear D gene. Per germline, CDR1 SNHLY and CDR2 FYNNEI. This CDR3 spans 12 amino acids. V was shortened by 0 bases and J by 3 bases, with 2 bases between the two germline ends.

The rearrangement joins TRBV30 to TRBJ2-5; D is perhaps TRBD2 (5 bases). This CDR3 has 13 residues. V was cut by 0 bases and J by 5 bases, with 10 bases left in between. Germline CDR1 and CDR2: GTSNPN and SVGIG (reference sequence). The CDR3 DNA reads as TGTGCCTGGAGTGTACGGGAAGAGGAGACCCAGTACTTC. Protein sequence: CAWSVREEETQYF.

The CDR3 region is CASSLDRDTPNEKLFF. The DNA for the CDR3 is TGTGCCAGCAGCTTGGACAGGGACACCCCTAATGAAAAACTGTTTTTT. The rearrangement uses TRBV5-6 and TRBJ1-4; tentatively, D is TRBD1 (6 bases). Germline values: CDR1 SGHDT, CDR2 YYEEEE. This CDR3 comprises 16 residues. With 0 bases removed from V and 3 bases from J, the gap between germline ends came to 12 bases.

The chain uses TRBV5-1 and TRBJ2-7; 9 bases map to TRBD1. Germline CDR1 SGHRS, CDR2 YFSETQ. This CDR3 is 14 amino acids long. V lost 4 bases to trimming and J lost 6 bases; unmatched junction nucleotides: 8. In nucleotides, the CDR3 is TGCGCCAGCAGCGCGTACACAGGGGGCCCCGAGCAGTACTTC. Protein sequence: CASSAYTGGPEQYF.

The genes are TRBV4-1 and TRBJ1-2; D is uncertain. This CDR3 is 17 amino acids long. Germline V CDR1 and CDR2: MGHRA, YSYEKL. The ends were cut back, 0 bases at V and 6 bases at J, with 20 bases in the middle. CDR3 nucleotides: TGCGCCAGCAGCCAAGAGTCCGGGAAGGCGTTCCGAGATGGCTACACCTTC. Amino acids: CASSQESGKAFRDGYTF.

This clone was seen a handful of times. CDR3 in DNA: TGTGCCAGCAGTTCTATGCAGGCTGTTAACTATGGCTACACCTTC. Amino acid sequence: CASSSMQAVNYGYTF. The chain combines TRBV27 with TRBJ1-2; D gene unclear. The CDR3 totals 15 residues. V dropped 4 bases and J dropped 1 base, with 13 bases sitting between them. CDR1 is MNHEY and CDR2 is SMNVEV in the germline V gene (reference sequence).

This clone came up a few times. The gene calls are TRBV29-1 and TRBJ1-2, with D maybe TRBD1 (5 bases). The CDR3 runs 13 residues. Germline V gene lookup returns CDR1 SQVTM and CDR2 ANQGSEA. Between the trimmed V and J ends, which lost 7 bases and 1 base, there was a span of 13 bases. The CDR3 DNA sequence: TGCAGCGCCACGTCAGGGATTAACTATGGCTACACCTTC. Its protein product is CSATSGINYGYTF.

This clone came up a few times. The chain joins TRBV4-1 to TRBJ1-5; 10 positions match TRBD1. V was clipped by 4 bases and J by 5 bases; unmatched bases: 2. This CDR3 is built from 14 residues. In germline, CDR1 is MGHRA, CDR2 YSYEKL. CDR3 nucleotides: TGCGCCAGCAGCCCGGGACAGGGGTATCAGCCCCAGCATTTT. Amino acid sequence: CASSPGQGYQPQHF.

This clone was seen a few times. The chain is built from TRBV9 and TRBJ2-1; TRBD1 is a possible D gene (5 bases). The CDR3 has 15 residues. Trimming pared 1 base from V and 0 bases from J, leaving 8 bases between. CDR1 is SGDLS and CDR2 is YYNGEE in the germline V gene. CDR3 residues: CASSVTGSSYNEQFF. The DNA of the CDR3 is TGTGCCAGCAGCGTAACAGGCAGCTCCTACAATGAGCAGTTCTTC.

This chain links TRBV18 with TRBJ2-5, with TRBD1 matching over 8 bases. CDR1 is KGHSH, CDR2 LQKENI, per germline. After removal of 2 bases from V and 0 bases from J, the junction contained 2 bases not matched to a gene. This CDR3 is 15 amino acids long. The CDR3 DNA reads as TGTGCCAGCTCACCAGGGACAGGATACCAAGAGACCCAGTACTTC. Its translation: CASSPGTGYQETQYF. Together with reference TRBV18 and TRBJ2-5, the CDR3 gives the full variable domain: NAGVMQNPRHLVRRRGQEARLRCSPMKGHSHVYWYRQLPEEGLKFMVYLQKENIIDESGMPKERFSAEFPKEGPSILRIQQVVRGDSAAYFCASSPGTGYQETQYFGPGTRLLVL.

This clone has just a few counts. V and J are TRBV5-1 and TRBJ1-2; the D gene is possibly TRBD1 (5 bases). CDR1 is SGHRS and CDR2 is YFSETQ in the germline V gene. The V end lost 1 base, the J end lost 3 bases, and 10 bases lay between the germline ends. The CDR3 runs to 14 residues. The CDR3 here is CASSLPDRYYGYTF. The CDR3 DNA reads TGCGCCAGCAGCTTGCCCGACAGATACTATGGCTACACCTTC.

V and J are TRBV5-1 and TRBJ2-5, with 7 bases fitting TRBD2. V lost 4 bases and J lost 3; bases outside the gene matches: 12. The CDR3 contains 16 residues. Germline V gene data show CDR1 as SGHRS and CDR2 as YFSETQ. CDR3 region: CASSPMGGGPEETQYF. The CDR3 DNA sequence: TGCGCCAGCAGCCCCATGGGGGGAGGGCCCGAAGAGACCCAGTACTTC.

J is TRBJ2-1 and V is TRBV11-3, with 7 bases lining up with TRBD2. The CDR3 totals 17 residues. Germline V gene data show CDR1 as SGHNT and CDR2 as YENEEA. V lost 2 bases and J lost 1; bases outside the gene matches: 8. Here the CDR3 reads CASSLPTKGLSYNEQFF. The CDR3 coding sequence is TGTGCCAGCAGCTTACCTACTAAGGGACTATCCTACAATGAGCAGTTCTTC.

The rearrangement links TRBV27 to TRBJ2-5, with 8 bases aligning to TRBD2. The CDR3 contains 17 residues. Germline CDR1 and CDR2: MNHEY and SMNVEV (reference sequence). Germline trimming cut 5 bases from V and 5 bases from J; bases unmatched to any gene: 16. CDR3 sequence (DNA): TGTGCCAGCAGTCCCACCGGGACTAGGGTTCAGAGGGAGACCCAGTACTTC. Residues: CASSPTGTRVQRETQYF.

This clone was seen more than once but under ten times. The chain has TRBV5-4 and TRBJ1-1; a possible D gene is TRBD1 (5 bases). Deletions cut 2 bases from V and 3 bases from J, with 11 bases between. The CDR3 loop spans 14 amino acids. CDR1 and CDR2 from the germline V gene are SGHNT and YYREEE (reference sequence). The CDR3 loop is CASSLYRGDTEAFF. CDR3 DNA sequence: TGTGCCAGCAGCTTATATCGGGGGGACACTGAAGCTTTCTTT.

This clone has a handful of counts. This chain uses TRBV18 with TRBJ1-2; the match to TRBD1 covers 10 bases. Trimming at V came to 3 bases and at J to 3 bases, leaving 4 bases not matched to a gene. The CDR3 is made up of 15 amino acids. Germline CDR1 KGHSH, CDR2 LQKENI. The CDR3 DNA reads as TGTGCCAGCTCACCTATGGGACAGGGGCACTATGGCTACACCTTC. This codes for CASSPMGQGHYGYTF.

This clone has a handful of counts. The chain carries TRBV9 and TRBJ2-5; 10 bases match TRBD1. CDR1 is SGDLS, CDR2 YYNGEE, per germline. This CDR3 is 15 amino acids long. Trimming cost V 3 bases and J 3 bases; bases outside gene matches: 5. The CDR3 coding sequence is TGTGCCAGCAGCGCCCGGGACAGGGGTAAAGAGACCCAGTACTTC. Protein product: CASSARDRGKETQYF.